This TCR beta chain is drawn from a study of beta chain features in type 1 diabetes. Broader study findings: The study notes PCR might favor shorter templates equally in patients and controls. TCRB repertoires of naive, central memory and Treg cells appeared more similar among patients than among healthy donors. Among all four CD4+ subsets, Type 1 diabetes patients had TCRB CDR3s that were moderately but significantly shorter.

Donors underwent one heparinised blood draw, 100 to 150 mL on average. The sequenced template was cDNA made from the entire isolated RNA. The assay was immunoSEQ multiplex PCR, and TCRdb's table has in-frame clones only and misses some. The repertoire consists of around 41,000 clones, with approximately 62% occurring once and the leading ten covering around 1.8%. CDR3 length equals 13 residues. CDR1 is KGHSH, CDR2 LQKENI, per germline. The V end was cut by 3 bases, the J end by 7 bases, with 12 bases between. As concerns this clone: Its antigen is not identified.

V usage is TRBV18 and J usage is TRBJ1-2; D ambiguous. The receptor's source is a young man with type 1 diabetes. Some clones in this sample may be carry-over from other donors' samples. The source material was Tregs from blood. The CDR3: CASSPEVRSGYTF. CDR3 coding DNA: TGTGCCAGCTCACCGGAGGTTAGGTCTGGCTACACCTTC.